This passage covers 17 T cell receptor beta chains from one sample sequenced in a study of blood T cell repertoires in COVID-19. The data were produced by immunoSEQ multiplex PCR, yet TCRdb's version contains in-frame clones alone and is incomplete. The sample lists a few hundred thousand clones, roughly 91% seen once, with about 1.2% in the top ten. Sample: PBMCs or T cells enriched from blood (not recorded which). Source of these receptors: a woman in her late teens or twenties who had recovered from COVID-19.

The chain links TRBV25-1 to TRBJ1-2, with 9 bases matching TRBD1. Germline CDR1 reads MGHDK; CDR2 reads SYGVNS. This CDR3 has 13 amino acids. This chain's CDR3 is CATGGKGNYGYTF. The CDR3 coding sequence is TGTGCGACAGGGGGAAAGGGAAACTATGGCTACACCTTC.

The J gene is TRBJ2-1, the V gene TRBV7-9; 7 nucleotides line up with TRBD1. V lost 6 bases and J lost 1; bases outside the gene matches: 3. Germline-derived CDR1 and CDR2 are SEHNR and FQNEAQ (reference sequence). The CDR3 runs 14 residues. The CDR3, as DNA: TGTGCCAGCAGTCCCAGGGGGTCCTACAATGAGCAGTTCTTC. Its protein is CASSPRGSYNEQFF.

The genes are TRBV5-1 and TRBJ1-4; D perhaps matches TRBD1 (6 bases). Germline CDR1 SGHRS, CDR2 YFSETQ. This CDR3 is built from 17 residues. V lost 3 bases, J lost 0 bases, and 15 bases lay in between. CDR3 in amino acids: CASSSQPQGSTNEKLFF. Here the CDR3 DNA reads TGCGCCAGCAGCTCGCAACCACAGGGATCAACTAATGAAAAACTGTTTTTT.

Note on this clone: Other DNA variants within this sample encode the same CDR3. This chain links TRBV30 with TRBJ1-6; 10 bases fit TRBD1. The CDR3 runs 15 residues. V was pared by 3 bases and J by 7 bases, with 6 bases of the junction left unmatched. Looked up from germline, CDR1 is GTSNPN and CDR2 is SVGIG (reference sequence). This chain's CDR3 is CAWSLPGQGNSPLHF. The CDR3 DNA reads TGTGCCTGGAGCCTCCCGGGACAGGGGAATTCACCCCTCCACTTT.

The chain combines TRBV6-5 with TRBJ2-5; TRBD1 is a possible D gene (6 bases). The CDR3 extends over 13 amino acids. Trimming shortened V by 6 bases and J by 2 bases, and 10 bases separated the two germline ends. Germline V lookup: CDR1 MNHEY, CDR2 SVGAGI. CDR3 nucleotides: TGTGCCAGCAGCACGACAGGACAAGAGACCCAGTACTTC. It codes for CASSTTGQETQYF.

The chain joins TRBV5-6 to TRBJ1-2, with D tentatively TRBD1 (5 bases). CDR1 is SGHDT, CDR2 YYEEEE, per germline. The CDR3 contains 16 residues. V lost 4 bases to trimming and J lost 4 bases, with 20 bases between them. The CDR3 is CASSRRAGQAIYGYTF. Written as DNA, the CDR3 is TGTGCCAGCAGCCGACGAGCGGGGCAGGCGATCTATGGCTACACCTTC.

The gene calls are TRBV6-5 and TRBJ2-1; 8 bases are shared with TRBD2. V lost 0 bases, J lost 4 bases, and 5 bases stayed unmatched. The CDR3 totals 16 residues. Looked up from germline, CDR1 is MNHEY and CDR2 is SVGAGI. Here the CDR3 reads CASSYSGKRGYNEQFF. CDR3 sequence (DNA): TGTGCCAGCAGTTACTCGGGGAAGCGGGGGTACAATGAGCAGTTCTTC.

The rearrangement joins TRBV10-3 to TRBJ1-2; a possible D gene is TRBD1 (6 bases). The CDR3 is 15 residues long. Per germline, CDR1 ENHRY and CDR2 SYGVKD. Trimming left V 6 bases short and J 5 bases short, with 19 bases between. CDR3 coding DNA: TGTGCCATCAGAGTTTCAGGGGCACGCGCTTATGGCTACACCTTC. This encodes CAIRVSGARAYGYTF.

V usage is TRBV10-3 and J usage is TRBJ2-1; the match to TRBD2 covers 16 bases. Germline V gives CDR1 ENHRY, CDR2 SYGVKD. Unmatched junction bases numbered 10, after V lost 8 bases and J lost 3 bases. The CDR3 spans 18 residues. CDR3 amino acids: CAIAPGLAGGPVYNEQFF. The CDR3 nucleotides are TGTGCCATCGCACCGGGACTAGCGGGGGGGCCTGTCTACAATGAGCAGTTCTTC.

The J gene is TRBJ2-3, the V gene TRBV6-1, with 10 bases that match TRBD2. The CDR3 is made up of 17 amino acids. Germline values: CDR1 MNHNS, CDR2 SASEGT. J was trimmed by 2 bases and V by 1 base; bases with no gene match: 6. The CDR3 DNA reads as TGTGCCAGCAGTGAAGGGCCTAGCGGGGGAATCACAGATACGCAGTATTTT. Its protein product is CASSEGPSGGITDTQYF.

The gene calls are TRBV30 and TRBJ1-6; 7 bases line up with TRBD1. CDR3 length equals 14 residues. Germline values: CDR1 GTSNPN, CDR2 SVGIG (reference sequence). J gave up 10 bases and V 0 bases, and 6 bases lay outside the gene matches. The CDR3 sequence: CAWSVRGGESPLHF. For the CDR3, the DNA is TGTGCCTGGAGTGTACGAGGGGGCGAGTCACCCCTCCACTTT.

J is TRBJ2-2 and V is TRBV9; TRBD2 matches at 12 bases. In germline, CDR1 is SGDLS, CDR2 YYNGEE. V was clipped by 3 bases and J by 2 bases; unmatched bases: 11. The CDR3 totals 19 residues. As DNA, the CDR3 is TGTGCCAGCAGCGGGTTACTAGCGGGGGGAACCCTAAACACCGGGGAGCTGTTTTTT. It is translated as CASSGLLAGGTLNTGELFF. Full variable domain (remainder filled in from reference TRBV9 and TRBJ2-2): DSGVTQTPKHLITATGQRVTLRCSPRSGDLSVYWYQQSLDQGLQFLIQYYNGEERAKGNILERFSAQQFPDLHSELNLSSLELGDSALYFCASSGLLAGGTLNTGELFFGEGSRLTVL.

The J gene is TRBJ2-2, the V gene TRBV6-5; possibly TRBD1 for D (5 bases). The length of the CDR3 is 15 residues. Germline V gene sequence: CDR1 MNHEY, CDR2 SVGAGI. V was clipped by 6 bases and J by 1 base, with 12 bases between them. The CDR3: CASRKTALNTGELFF. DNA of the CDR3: TGTGCCAGCAGAAAGACAGCCTTGAACACCGGGGAGCTGTTTTTT.

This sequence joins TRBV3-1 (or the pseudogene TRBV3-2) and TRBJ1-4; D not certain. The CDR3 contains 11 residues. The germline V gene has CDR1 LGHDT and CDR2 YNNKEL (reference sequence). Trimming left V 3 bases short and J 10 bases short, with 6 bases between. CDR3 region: CASSQVGKLFF. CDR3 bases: TGTGCCAGCAGCCAGGTCGGAAAACTGTTTTTT.

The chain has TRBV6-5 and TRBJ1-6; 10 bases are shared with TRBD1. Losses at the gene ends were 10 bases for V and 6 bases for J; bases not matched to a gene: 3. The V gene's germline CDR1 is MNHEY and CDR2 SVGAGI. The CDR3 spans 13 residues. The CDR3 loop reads CATRTGGNSPLHF. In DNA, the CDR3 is TGTGCCACCCGGACAGGGGGTAATTCACCCCTCCACTTT.

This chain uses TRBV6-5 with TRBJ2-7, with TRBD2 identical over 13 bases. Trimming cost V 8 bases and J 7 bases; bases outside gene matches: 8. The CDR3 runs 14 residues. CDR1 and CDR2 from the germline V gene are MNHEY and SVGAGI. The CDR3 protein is CASSGTSGVWEQYF. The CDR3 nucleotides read TGTGCCAGCTCCGGGACTAGCGGGGTTTGGGAGCAGTACTTC.

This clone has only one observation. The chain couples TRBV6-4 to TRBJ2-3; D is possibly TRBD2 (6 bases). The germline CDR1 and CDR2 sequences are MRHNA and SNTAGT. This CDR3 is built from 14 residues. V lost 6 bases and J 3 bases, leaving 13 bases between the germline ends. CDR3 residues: CASRRDQGTDTQYF. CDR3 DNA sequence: TGTGCCAGCAGGCGGGACCAAGGGACAGATACGCAGTATTTT.